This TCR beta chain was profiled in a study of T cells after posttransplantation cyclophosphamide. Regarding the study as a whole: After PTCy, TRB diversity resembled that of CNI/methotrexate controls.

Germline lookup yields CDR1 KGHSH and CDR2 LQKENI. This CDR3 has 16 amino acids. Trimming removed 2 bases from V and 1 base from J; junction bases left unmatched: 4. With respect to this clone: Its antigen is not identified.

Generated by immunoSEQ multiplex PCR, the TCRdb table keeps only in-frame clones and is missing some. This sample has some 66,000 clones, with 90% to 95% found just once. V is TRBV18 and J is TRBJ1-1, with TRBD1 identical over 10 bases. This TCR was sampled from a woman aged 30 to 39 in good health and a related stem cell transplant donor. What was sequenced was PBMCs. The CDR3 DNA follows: TGTGCCAGCTCACCAGAGACAGGGGGCTGGAACACTGAAGCTTTCTTT. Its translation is CASSPETGGWNTEAFF. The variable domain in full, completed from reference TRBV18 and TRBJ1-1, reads NAGVMQNPRHLVRRRGQEARLRCSPMKGHSHVYWYRQLPEEGLKFMVYLQKENIIDESGMPKERFSAEFPKEGPSILRIQQVVRGDSAAYFCASSPETGGWNTEAFFGQGTRLTVV.